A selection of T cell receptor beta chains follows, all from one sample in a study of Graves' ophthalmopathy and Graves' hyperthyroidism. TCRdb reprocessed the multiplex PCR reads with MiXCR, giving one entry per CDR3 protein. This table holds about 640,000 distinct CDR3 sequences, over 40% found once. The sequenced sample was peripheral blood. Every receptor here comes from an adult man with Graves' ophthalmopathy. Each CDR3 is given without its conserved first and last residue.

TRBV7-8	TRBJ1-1	ASSFEGNTEAF
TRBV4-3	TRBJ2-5	ASSQARHGETQY
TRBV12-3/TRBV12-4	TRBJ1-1	ASRAGQGGNTEAF
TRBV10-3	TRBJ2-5	AISAGQAQETQY
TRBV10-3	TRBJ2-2	AISERLNTGELF
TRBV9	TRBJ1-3	ASSVASRGAGNTIY
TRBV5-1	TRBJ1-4	ASSETGTNEKLF
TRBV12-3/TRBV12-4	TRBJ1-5	ASSQLGGQGGSNQPQH
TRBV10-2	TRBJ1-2	AGGQGSHYGYT
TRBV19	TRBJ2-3	ASKERGGFTDTQY
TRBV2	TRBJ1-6	ASSEQEPTAYNSPLH
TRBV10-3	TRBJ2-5	ASTQRGSGGQETQY
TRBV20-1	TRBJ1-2	SARDADRGSANYGYT
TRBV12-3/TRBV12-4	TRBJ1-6	ASSLSLRASPLH
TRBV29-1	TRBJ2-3	SVVGTTDTQY
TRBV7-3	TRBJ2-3	ASSYDSGDTQY
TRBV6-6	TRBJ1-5	ATRSNQPQH
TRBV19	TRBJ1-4	ASSIVRTVSGEKLF
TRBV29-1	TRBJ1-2	SVTDGACYGYT
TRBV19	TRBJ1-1	AHSRLAEAF
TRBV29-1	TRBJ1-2	SVQETQGYT
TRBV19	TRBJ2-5	ASSIPYGADQETQY
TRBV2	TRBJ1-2	ASYSTGGYGYT
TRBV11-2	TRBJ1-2	ASSLDWGIGYGYT
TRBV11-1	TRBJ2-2	ASSGTGGGVGELF
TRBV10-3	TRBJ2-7	AISLSQGGYEQY
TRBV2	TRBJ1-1	AWDRRMTEAF
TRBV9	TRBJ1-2	ASSGNDRENYGYT
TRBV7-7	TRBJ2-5	ASSFPGNQETQY
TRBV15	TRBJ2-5	ATSSPSGTSGSRQETQY
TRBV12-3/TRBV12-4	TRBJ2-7	ASNQAGEGGEQY
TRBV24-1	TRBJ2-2	ATSAGRNTGELF
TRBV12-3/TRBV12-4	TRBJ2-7	ASSWRRYYEQY